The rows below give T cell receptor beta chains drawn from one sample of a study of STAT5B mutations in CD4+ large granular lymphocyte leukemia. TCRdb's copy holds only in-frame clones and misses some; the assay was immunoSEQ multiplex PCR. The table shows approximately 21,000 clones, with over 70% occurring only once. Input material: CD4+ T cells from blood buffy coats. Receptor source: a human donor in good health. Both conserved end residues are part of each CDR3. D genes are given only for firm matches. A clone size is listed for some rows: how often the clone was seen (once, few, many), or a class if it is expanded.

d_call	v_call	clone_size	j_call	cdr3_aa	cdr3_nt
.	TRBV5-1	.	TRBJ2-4	CASSPEMAAKNIQYF	TGCGCCAGCAGCCCGGAGATGGCGGCCAAAAACATTCAGTACTTC
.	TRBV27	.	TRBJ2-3	CASSLGGQNTDTQYF	TGTGCCAGCAGTTTGGGGGGGCAGAACACAGATACGCAGTATTTT
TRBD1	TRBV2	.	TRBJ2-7	CASSEAPGQGSEQYF	TGTGCCAGCAGTGAAGCACCGGGACAGGGGAGCGAGCAGTACTTC
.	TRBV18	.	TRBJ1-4	CASSPNSQGTNEKLFF	TGTGCCAGCTCACCTAATTCACAGGGAACTAATGAAAAACTGTTTTTT
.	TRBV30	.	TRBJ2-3	CAWLPKGGADTQYF	TGTGCCTGGCTCCCAAAGGGGGGTGCAGATACGCAGTATTTT
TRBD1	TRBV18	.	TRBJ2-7	CASSLDRAPTMEYF	TGTGCCAGCTCACTGGACAGGGCACCTACGATGGAGTACTTC
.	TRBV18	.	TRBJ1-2	CASSPSRQHYYTF	TGTGCCAGCTCACCGAGTAGACAGCATTACTACACCTTC
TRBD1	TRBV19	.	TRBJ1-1	CASAYRGESNTEAFF	TGTGCCAGTGCTTACAGGGGCGAAAGCAACACTGAAGCTTTCTTT
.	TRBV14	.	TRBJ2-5	CASSRGASPGETQYF	TGTGCCAGCAGCCGGGGGGCCTCCCCGGGGGAGACCCAGTACTTC
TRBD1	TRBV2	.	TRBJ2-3	CASRQTGADTQYF	TGTGCCAGCAGACAGACAGGGGCAGATACGCAGTATTTT
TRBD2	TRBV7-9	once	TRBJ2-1	CASSLTSGAPYNEQFF	TGTGCCAGCAGCTTAACTAGCGGAGCACCCTACAATGAGCAGTTCTTC
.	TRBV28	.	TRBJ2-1	CASSLIPRVADYNEQFF	TGTGCCAGCAGTTTAATCCCTAGGGTAGCGGATTACAATGAGCAGTTCTTC